This T cell receptor beta chain was identified in a study of T-cell reconstitution after alpha-beta-depleted transplantation in children (dated by TCRdb to the mid-2010s). Looking at the study overall: The study quantitatively tracked T-cell immune reconstitution after TCRalphabeta/CD19-depleted allogeneic hematopoietic cell transplantation in children using TCR repertoire profiling.

Findings and caveats that apply to the study as a whole: Over the following months the frequencies of hyperexpanded clones went down, and after one year T-cell counts and TCRbeta diversity were mostly credited to newly produced T cells. In some patients, high TCRbeta diversity at day 60 was attributed to recipient T cells and intrathymic progenitors that had survived conditioning. About two months after transplant, the apparently early recovery of alphabetaT-cell counts reportedly depended on just several hundred clones that had expanded rapidly and came from non-depleted graft cells.

Ends trimmed: V by 8 bases, J by 2 bases; bases unmatched to a gene: 3. Taken from the germline V gene (reference sequence), the CDR1 and CDR2 loops are DFQATT and SNEGSKA. The CDR3, from cysteine to phenylalanine, totals 14 residues. Left in the record is the CDR3 DNA by itself, 42 bases read in frame from the first base. This clonotype was counted at least ten times. It has no known antigen specificity. No base qualities exist here, and no much larger clone lies one base off it. The treatment or condition label here, explained by the study, means: allogeneic hematopoietic cell transplantation with graft depleted of TCRalphabeta T cells and CD19 B cells. TCRalphabeta/CD19-depleted allogeneic hematopoietic cell grafts were given to the transplant recipients, all of whom were children. Libraries were built with PCR. This sample was sequenced with an Illumina HiSeq 2500. To normalize quantification of the TCRbeta repertoire, the TCR libraries were built with molecular barcoding that relied on unique molecular identifiers. Through fastp at Q25 and MiXCR, TCRdb rebuilt clones from the public reads, retaining in-frame beta chains. CDR3 protein duplicates are merged, each entry listing the most common genes and DNA. The sample contains over 200,000 distinct CDR3 sequences, 9.5% to 13% of them found a single time. Clones ranked in the top ten supply 28% of the sample.

The rearrangement combines TRBV20-1 with TRBJ2-3, and 14 junction bases match TRBD2. Material: PBMCs, obtained before TCRalphabeta/CD19-depleted stem cell transplant. The sequence was obtained from a child under three years old with acute myeloid leukemia, due to receive a stem cell transplant. The DNA sequence is TGCAGTCCGGGACTAGCGGGGGTCACAGATACGCAGTATTTT. The encoded protein is CSPGLAGVTDTQYF.